This TCR beta chain was sequenced during a study of cytomegalovirus exposure and HLA in healthy donors. Primers: 60 Vbeta forward and 13 Jbeta reverse. Clones were sequenced by immunoSEQ multiplex PCR, and TCRdb holds only the in-frame ones, with some missing. The sample comprises some 90,000 clones, roughly 79% of which are singletons, and less than 5% rests with the top ten. Concerning this clone itself: What it binds is not known.

J was trimmed by 6 bases and V by 1 base; bases with no gene match: 3. The CDR3 runs to 13 residues. CDR1 and CDR2 from the germline V gene are SQVTM and ANQGSEA. Whole-study results and caveats: HLA alleles were associated with around 17,000 TCR beta sequences in a later analysis at 0.05 false discovery rate. V- and J-gene trimming in TCR beta was tied to a missense DCLRE1C variant by an analysis performed later. Based on reports, TCR beta sequences accurately predicted HLA-A and HLA-B alleles for most subjects.

This TCR came from a woman in her seventies in good health and CMV-seropositive. The specimen sequenced was PBMCs. The chain combines TRBV29-1 with TRBJ2-7, with 10 bases lining up with TRBD1. The CDR3 bases are TGCAGCGTTGAAGGGGACAGGGGAGGCGAGCAGTACTTC. Translated, it gives CSVEGDRGGEQYF.